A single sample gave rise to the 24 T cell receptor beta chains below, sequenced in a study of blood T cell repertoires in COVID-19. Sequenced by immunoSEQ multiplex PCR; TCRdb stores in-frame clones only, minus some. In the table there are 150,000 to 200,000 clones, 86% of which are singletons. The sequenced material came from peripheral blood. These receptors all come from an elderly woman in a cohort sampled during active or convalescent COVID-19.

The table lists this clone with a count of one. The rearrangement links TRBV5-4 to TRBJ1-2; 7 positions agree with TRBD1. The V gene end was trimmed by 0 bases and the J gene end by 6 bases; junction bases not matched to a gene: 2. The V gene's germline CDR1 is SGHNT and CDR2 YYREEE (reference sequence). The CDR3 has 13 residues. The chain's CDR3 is CASSLEGADGYTF. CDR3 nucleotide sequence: TGTGCCAGCAGCTTGGAGGGGGCTGATGGCTACACCTTC.

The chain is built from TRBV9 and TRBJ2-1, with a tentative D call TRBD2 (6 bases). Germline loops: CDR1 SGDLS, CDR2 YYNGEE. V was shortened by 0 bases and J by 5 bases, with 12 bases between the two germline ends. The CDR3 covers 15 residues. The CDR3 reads CASSVGNSGDNEQFF. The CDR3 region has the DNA TGTGCCAGCAGCGTAGGAAATAGCGGCGACAATGAGCAGTTCTTC.

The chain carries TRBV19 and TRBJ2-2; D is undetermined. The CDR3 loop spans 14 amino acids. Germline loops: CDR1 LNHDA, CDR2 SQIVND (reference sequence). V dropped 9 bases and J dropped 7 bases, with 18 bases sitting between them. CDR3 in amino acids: CASQSIPPVGELFF. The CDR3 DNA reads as TGTGCCAGCCAATCAATCCCCCCAGTCGGGGAGCTGTTTTTT.

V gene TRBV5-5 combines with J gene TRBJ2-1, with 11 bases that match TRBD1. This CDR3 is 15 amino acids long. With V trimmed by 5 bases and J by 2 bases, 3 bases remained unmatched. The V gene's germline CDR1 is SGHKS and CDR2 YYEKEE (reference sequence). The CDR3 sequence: CASSGGQGAYNEQFF. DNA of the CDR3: TGTGCCAGCAGTGGGGGACAGGGGGCCTACAATGAGCAGTTCTTC.

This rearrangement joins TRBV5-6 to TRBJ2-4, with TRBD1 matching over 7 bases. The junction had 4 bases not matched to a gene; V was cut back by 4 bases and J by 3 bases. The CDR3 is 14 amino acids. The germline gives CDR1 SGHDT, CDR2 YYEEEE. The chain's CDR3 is CASSQGVVKNIQYF. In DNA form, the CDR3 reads TGTGCCAGCAGCCAGGGGGTTGTCAAAAACATTCAGTACTTC.

The CDR3 loop is CASSPSGAQETQYF. DNA of the CDR3: TGCGCCAGCAGCCCTAGCGGGGCCCAAGAGACCCAGTACTTC. V gene TRBV4-1 combines with J gene TRBJ2-5; 9 bases align to TRBD2. The length of the CDR3 is 14 residues. J was trimmed by 1 base and V by 4 bases; bases with no gene match: 1. Germline V gene lookup returns CDR1 MGHRA and CDR2 YSYEKL.

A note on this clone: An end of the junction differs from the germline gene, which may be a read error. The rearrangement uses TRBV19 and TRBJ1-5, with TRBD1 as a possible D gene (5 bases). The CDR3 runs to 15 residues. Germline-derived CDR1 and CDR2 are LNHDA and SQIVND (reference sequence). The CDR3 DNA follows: TGTGCCATTAGTAGATCTACAGGAAGGAATCAGCCCCAGCATTTT. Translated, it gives CAISRSTGRNQPQHF.

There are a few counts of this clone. Written as DNA, the CDR3 is TGTGCCAGCAGCGTAGGACAGGGCAATCAGCCCCAGCATTTT. Its protein is CASSVGQGNQPQHF. The chain employs TRBV9 and TRBJ1-5, with a weak D call TRBD1 (6 bases). V gave up 0 bases and J gave up 2 bases, with 6 bases separating them. The germline gives CDR1 SGDLS, CDR2 YYNGEE. This CDR3 has 14 amino acids.

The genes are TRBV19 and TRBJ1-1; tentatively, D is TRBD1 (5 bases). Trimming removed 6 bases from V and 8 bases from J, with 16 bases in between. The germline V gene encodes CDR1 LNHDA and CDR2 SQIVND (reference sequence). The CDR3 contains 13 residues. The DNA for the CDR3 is TGTGCCAGTAGCGCGACGGGACTCATGGAAGCTTTCTTT. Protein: CASSATGLMEAFF.

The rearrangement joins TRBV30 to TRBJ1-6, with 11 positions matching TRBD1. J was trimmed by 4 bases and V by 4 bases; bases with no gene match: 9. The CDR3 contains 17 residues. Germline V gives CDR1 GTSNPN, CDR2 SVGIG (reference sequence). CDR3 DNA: TGTGCCTGGAATGTGGACAGGGGGCCCCCTTATAATTCACCCCTCCACTTT. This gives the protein CAWNVDRGPPYNSPLHF.

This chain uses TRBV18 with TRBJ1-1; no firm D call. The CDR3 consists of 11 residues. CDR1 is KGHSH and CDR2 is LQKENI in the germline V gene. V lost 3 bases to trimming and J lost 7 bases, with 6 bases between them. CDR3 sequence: CASSPLGEAFF. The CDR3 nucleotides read TGTGCCAGCTCACCTCTCGGTGAAGCTTTCTTT.

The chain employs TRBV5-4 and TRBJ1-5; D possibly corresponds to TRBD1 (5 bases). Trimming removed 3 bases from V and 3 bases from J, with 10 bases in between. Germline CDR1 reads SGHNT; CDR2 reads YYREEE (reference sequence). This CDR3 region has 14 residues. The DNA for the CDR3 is TGTGCCAGCAGCTCGCAGGGCGACAATCAGCCCCAGCATTTT. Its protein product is CASSSQGDNQPQHF.

The DNA of the CDR3 is TGTGCCAGCAGCTTGGCCGGCGGGACAGGCACTCAATATGGCTACACCTTC. Protein sequence: CASSLAGGTGTQYGYTF. The chain uses TRBV5-4 and TRBJ1-2; 8 bases are a match to TRBD1. The ends lost 0 bases at V and 5 bases at J; junction bases unmatched: 12. The CDR3 is 17 amino acids. Germline V CDR1 and CDR2: SGHNT, YYREEE (reference sequence).

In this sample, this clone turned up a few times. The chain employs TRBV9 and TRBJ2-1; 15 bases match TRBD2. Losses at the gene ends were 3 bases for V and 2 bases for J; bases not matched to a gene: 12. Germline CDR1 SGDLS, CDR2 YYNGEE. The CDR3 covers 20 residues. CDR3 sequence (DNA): TGTGCCAGCAGCGGAGACGTCCCGGGACTAGCGGGAGGTCCCTACAATGAGCAGTTCTTC. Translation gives CASSGDVPGLAGGPYNEQFF.

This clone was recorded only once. In nucleotides, the CDR3 is TGCGCCAGCAGCTTGGAAGGCGGGAGGGCAGATACGCAGTATTTT. This codes for CASSLEGGRADTQYF. The chain employs TRBV5-1 and TRBJ2-3, with TRBD2 matching over 9 bases. Looked up from germline, CDR1 is SGHRS and CDR2 is YFSETQ. The CDR3 is 15 amino acids. Losses at the gene ends were 0 bases for V and 4 bases for J; bases not matched to a gene: 3.

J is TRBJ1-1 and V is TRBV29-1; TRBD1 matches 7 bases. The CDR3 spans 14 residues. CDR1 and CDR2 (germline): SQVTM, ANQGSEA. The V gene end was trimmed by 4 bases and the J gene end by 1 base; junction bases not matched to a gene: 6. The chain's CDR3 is CSVAKGARNTEAFF. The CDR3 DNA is TGCAGCGTTGCCAAGGGGGCAAGGAACACTGAAGCTTTCTTT.

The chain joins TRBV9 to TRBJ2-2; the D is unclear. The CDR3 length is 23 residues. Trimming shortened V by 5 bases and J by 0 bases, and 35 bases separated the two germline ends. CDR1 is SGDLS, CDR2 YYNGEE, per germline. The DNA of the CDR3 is TGTGCCAGCAGACTTACTCACAATAGGCGTCTCTATTGCGGCGTTTCGAACACCGGGGAGCTGTTTTTT. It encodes CASRLTHNRRLYCGVSNTGELFF.

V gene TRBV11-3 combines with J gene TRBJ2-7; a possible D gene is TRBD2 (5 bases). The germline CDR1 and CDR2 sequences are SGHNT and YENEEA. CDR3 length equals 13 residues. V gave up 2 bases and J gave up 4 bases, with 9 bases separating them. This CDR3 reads CASSLYSGYEQYF. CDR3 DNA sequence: TGTGCCAGCAGCTTATATTCGGGGTACGAGCAGTACTTC. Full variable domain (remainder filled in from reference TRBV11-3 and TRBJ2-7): EAGVVQSPRYKIIEKKQPVAFWCNPISGHNTLYWYLQNLGQGPELLIRYENEEAVDDSQLPKDRFSAERLKGVDSTLKIQPAELGDSAVYLCASSLYSGYEQYFGPGTRLTVT.

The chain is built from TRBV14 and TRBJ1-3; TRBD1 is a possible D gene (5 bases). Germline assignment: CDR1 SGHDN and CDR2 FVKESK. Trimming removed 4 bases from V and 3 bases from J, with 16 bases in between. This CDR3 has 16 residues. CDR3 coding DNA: TGTGCCAGCAGCCTCACGACCAGGGTCTTTGGAAACACCATATATTTT. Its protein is CASSLTTRVFGNTIYF.

The CDR3 DNA reads as TGTGCCAGCAGCCCGGGGGATAGCGGGAGATCTGGCACCGGGGAGCTGTTTTTT. Its protein product is CASSPGDSGRSGTGELFF. The J gene is TRBJ2-2, the V gene TRBV9, with TRBD2 identical over 9 bases. The V gene end was trimmed by 4 bases and the J gene end by 4 bases; junction bases not matched to a gene: 14. Germline lookup yields CDR1 SGDLS and CDR2 YYNGEE. The CDR3 covers 18 residues.

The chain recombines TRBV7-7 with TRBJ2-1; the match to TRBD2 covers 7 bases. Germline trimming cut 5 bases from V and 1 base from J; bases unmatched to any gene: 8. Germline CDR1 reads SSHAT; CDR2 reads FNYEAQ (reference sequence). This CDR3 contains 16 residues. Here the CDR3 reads CASSRDGGSSYNEQFF. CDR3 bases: TGTGCCAGCAGCCGGGACGGGGGGTCTTCCTACAATGAGCAGTTCTTC.

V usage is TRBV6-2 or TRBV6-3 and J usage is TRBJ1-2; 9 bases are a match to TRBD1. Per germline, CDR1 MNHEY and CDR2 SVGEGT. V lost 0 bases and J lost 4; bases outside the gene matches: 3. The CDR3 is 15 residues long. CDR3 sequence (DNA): TGTGCCAGCAGTTACTCGAGACAGGGGGTCTATGGCTACACCTTC. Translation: CASSYSRQGVYGYTF.

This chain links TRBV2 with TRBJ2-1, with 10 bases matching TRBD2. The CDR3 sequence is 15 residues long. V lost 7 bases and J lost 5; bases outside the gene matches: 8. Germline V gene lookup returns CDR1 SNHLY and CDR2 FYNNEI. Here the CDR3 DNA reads TGTGCCAGCAAGGTCCGACTAGCGGGCAACAATGAGCAGTTCTTC. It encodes CASKVRLAGNNEQFF.

For the CDR3, the DNA is TGTGCGGAAGGACAGGGATCTCAGCCCCAGCATTTT. Protein product: CAEGQGSQPQHF. The chain is built from TRBV28 and TRBJ1-5, with 8 bases that match TRBD1. This CDR3 has 12 residues. In germline, CDR1 is MDHEN, CDR2 SYDVKM.